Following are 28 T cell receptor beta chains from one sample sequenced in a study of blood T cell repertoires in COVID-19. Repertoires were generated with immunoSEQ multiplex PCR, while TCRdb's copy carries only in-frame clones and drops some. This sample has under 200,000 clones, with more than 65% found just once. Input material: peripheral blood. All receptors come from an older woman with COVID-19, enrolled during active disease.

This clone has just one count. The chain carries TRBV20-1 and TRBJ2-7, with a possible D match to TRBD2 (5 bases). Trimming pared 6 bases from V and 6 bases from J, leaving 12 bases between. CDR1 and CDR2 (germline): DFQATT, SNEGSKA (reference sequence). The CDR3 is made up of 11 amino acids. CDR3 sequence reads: CSAPTSFEQYF. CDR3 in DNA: TGCAGTGCCCCTACTAGTTTCGAGCAGTACTTC.

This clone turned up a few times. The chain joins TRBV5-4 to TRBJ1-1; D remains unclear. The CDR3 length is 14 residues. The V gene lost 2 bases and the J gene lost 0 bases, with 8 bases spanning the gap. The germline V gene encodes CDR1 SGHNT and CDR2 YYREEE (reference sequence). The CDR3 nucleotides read TGTGCCAGCAGCTTAGGAGGGATGAACACTGAAGCTTTCTTT. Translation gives CASSLGGMNTEAFF.

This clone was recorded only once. CDR3 loop: CASSIGGQGPRYEQFF. The CDR3 DNA sequence: TGTGCCAGTAGTATAGGTGGACAGGGGCCCAGGTATGAGCAGTTCTTC. The J gene is TRBJ2-1, the V gene TRBV19; 9 bases are shared with TRBD1. CDR3 length: 16 amino acids. Germline assignment: CDR1 LNHDA and CDR2 SQIVND (reference sequence). With V trimmed by 1 base and J by 8 bases, 9 bases remained unmatched.

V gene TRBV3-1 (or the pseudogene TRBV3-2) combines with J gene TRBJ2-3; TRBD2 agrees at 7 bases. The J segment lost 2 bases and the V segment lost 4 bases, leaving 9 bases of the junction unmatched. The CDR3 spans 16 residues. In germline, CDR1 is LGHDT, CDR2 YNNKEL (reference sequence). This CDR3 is CASSPLGAGITDTQYF. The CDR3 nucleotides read TGTGCCAGCAGCCCCCTGGGAGCGGGGATCACAGATACGCAGTATTTT.

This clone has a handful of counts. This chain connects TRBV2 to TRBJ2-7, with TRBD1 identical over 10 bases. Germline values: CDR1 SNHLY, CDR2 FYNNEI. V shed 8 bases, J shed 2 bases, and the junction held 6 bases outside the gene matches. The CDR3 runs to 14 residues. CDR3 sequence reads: CASSIGTGAYEQYF. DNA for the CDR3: TGTGCCAGCTCGATCGGGACAGGGGCCTACGAGCAGTACTTC.

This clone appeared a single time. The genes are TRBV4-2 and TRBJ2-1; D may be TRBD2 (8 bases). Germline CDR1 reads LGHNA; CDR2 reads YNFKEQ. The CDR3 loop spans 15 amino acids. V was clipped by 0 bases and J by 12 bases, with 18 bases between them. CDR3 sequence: CASSQDPGGPGGQFF. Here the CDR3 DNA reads TGTGCCAGCAGCCAAGACCCGGGGGGGCCAGGGGGGCAGTTCTTC.

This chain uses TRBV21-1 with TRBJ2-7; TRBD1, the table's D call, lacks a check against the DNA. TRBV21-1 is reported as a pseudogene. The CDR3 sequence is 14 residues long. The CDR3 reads CASSIRDKRWEQYV. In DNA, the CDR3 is TGTGCCAGCAGCATCCGGGACAAGCGCTGGGAGCAGTACGTC.

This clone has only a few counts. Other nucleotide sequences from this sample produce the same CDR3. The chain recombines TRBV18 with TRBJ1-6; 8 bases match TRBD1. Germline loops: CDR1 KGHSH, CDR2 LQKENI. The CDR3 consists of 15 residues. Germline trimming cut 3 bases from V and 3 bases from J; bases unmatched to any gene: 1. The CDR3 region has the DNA TGTGCCAGCTCACCCGGGACAGGCTATAATTCACCCCTCCACTTT. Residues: CASSPGTGYNSPLHF.

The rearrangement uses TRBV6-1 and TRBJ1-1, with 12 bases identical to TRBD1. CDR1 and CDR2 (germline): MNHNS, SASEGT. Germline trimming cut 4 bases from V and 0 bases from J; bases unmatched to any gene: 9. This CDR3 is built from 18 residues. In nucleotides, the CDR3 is TGTGCCAGCAGTGGGGGGGACAGGGGGCGATTCATGAACACTGAAGCTTTCTTT. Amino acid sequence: CASSGGDRGRFMNTEAFF.

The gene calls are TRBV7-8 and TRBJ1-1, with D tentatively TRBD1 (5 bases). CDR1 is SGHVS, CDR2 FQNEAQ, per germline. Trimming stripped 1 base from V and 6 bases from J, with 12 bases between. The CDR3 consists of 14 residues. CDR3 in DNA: TGTGCCAGCAGCTTAGGGCAGTGGGGCTCTGAAGCTTTCTTT. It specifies CASSLGQWGSEAFF.

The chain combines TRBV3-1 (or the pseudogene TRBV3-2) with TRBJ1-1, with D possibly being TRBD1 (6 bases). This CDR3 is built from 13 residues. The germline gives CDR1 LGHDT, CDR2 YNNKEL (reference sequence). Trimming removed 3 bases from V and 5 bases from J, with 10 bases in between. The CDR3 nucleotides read TGTGCCAGCAGCCAGGGGGCCTGGACTGAAGCTTTCTTT. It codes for CASSQGAWTEAFF.

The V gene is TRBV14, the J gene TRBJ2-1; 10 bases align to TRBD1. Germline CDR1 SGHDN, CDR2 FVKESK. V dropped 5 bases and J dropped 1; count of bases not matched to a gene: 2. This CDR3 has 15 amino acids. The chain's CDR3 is CASSGDRGSYNEQFF. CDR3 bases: TGTGCCAGCAGCGGGGACAGGGGATCCTACAATGAGCAGTTCTTC. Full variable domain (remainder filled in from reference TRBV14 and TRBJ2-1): EAGVTQFPSHSVIEKGQTVTLRCDPISGHDNLYWYRRVMGKEIKFLLHFVKESKQDESGMPNNRFLAERTGGTYSTLKVQPAELEDSGVYFCASSGDRGSYNEQFFGPGTRLTVL.

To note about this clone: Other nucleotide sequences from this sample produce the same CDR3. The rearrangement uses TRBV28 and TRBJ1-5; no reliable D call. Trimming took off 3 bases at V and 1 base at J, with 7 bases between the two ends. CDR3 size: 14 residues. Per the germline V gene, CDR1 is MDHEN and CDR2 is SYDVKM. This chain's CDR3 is CASSFAGSNQPQHF. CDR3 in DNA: TGTGCCAGCAGTTTCGCCGGGAGCAATCAGCCCCAGCATTTT.

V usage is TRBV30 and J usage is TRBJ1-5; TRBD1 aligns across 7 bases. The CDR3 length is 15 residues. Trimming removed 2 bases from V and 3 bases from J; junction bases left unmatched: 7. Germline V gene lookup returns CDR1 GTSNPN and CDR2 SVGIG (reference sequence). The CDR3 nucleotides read TGTGCCTGGAGTTCACCGGGACAGATCAATCAGCCCCAGCATTTT. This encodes CAWSSPGQINQPQHF.

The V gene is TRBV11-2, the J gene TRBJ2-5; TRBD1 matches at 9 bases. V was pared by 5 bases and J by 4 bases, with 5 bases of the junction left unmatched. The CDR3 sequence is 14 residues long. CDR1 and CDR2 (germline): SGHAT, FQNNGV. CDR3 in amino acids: CASSLRQGVETQYF. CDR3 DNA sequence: TGTGCCAGCAGCCTAAGACAGGGGGTAGAGACCCAGTACTTC.

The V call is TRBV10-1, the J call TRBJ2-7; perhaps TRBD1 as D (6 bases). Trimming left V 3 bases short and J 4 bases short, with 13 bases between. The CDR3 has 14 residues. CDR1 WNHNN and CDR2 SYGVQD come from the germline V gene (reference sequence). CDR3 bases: TGCGCCAGCAGTGATTCAGGGGTTCCGTACGAGCAGTACGTC. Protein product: CASSDSGVPYEQYV.

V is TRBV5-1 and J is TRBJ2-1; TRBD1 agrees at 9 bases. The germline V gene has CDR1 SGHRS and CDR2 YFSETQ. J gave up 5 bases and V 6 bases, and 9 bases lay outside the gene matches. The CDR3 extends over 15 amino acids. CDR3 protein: CASKKDRGLDNEQFF. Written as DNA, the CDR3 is TGCGCCAGCAAAAAGGACAGGGGCCTAGACAATGAGCAGTTCTTC.

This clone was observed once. DNA of the CDR3: TGTGCCAGCAGCTTACTCCCGGACTCGTCCTACGAGCAGTACTTC. It is translated as CASSLLPDSSYEQYF. J is TRBJ2-7 and V is TRBV7-2; the D gene is possibly TRBD2 (5 bases). V lost 2 bases, J lost 1 base, and 12 bases lay in between. The CDR3 consists of 15 residues. From germline, CDR1 is SGHTA and CDR2 FQGNSA.

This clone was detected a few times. Written as DNA, the CDR3 is TGTGCCAGCAGCTTATACCAACGGACTAGCGGGAAGAGCTCCTACAATGAGCAGTTCTTC. It specifies CASSLYQRTSGKSSYNEQFF. The V gene is TRBV13, the J gene TRBJ2-1; 12 nucleotides match TRBD2. This CDR3 is 20 amino acids long. The germline gives CDR1 PRHDT, CDR2 FYEKMQ (reference sequence). The V segment lost 2 bases and the J segment 0 bases; nucleotides outside the gene matches: 11.

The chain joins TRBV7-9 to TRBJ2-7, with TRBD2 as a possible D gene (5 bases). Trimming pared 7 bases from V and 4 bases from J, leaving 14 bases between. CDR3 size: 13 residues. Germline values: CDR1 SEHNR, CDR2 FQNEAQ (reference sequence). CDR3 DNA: TGTGCCAGCACCCCGGGGTCTCATTACGAGCAGTACTTC. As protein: CASTPGSHYEQYF.

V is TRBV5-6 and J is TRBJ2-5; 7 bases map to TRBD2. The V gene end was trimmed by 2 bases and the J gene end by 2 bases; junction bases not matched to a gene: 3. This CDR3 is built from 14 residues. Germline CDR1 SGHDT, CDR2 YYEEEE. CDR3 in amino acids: CASSLAGRQETQYF. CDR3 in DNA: TGTGCCAGCAGCTTAGCGGGGCGGCAAGAGACCCAGTACTTC.

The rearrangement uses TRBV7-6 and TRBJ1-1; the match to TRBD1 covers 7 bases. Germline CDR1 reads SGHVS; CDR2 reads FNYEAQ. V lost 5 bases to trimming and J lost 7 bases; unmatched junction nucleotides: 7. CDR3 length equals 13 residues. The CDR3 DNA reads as TGTGCCAGCAGCAGCAGGGGGGAGTATGAAGCTTTCTTT. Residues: CASSSRGEYEAFF.

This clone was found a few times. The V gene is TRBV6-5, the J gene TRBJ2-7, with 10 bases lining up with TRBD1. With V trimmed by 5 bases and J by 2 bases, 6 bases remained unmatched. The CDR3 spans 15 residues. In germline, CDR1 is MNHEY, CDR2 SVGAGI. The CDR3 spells CASSNRDRGTYEQYF. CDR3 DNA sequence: TGTGCCAGCAGTAACCGGGACAGGGGAACCTACGAGCAGTACTTC.

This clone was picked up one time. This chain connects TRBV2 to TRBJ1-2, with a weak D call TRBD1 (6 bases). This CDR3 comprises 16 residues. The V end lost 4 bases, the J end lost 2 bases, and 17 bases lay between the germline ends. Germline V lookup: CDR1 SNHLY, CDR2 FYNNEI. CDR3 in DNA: TGTGCCAGCAGTGTTCTGAGGACAGAAATAAACTATGGCTACACCTTC. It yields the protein CASSVLRTEINYGYTF.

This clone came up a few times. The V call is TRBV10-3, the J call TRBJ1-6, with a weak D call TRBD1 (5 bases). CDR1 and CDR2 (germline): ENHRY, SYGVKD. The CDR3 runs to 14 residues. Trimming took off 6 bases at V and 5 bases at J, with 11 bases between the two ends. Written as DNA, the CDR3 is TGTGCCATCAGGTGGGGGAGGGATAATTCACCCCTCCACTTT. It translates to CAIRWGRDNSPLHF.

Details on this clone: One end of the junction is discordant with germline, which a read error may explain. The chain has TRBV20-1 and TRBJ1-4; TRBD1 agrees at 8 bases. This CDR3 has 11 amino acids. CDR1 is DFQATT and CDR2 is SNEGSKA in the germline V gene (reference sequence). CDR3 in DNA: TGCAGTGCTAGAGGTTTTGGACAGGGAGTTTTT. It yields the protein CSARGFGQGVF.

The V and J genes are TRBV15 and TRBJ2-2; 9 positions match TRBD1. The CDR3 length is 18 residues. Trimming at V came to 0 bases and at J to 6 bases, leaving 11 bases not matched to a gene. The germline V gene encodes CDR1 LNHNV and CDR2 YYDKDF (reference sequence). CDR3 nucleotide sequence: TGTGCCACCAGCAGAGATCGCACAGGGGGCGGTTCTCCCGGGGAGCTGTTTTTT. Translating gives CATSRDRTGGGSPGELFF.

CDR3: CASSRHSSTNEKLFF. DNA for the CDR3: TGTGCCAGCAGCAGACACAGCTCAACTAATGAAAAACTGTTTTTT. The V call is TRBV7-8, the J call TRBJ1-4, with D uncertain. V dropped 5 bases and J dropped 0 bases, with 10 bases sitting between them. Germline V gives CDR1 SGHVS, CDR2 FQNEAQ. The CDR3 runs to 15 residues.